Presented here are 7 T cell receptor beta chains from one specimen sequenced in a study of identical twins. TCRdb reprocessed the 5' RACE reads via MiXCR and lists one record per CDR3 protein. The sample includes about 1.7 million distinct CDR3 sequences, roughly 35% of them seen just once. The material sequenced was cord blood. The source is a newborn girl in good health.

V is TRBV5-1 and J is TRBJ1-1, with 11 bases lining up with TRBD1. The CDR3 runs 15 residues. V gave up 6 bases and J gave up 4 bases; unmatched junction bases: 8. The germline V gene has CDR1 SGHRS and CDR2 YFSETQ. CDR3 nucleotide sequence: TGCGCCAGCACCACTCCCGGGACAGGGGGCACTGAAGCTTTCTTT. This translates into CASTTPGTGGTEAFF.

The chain joins TRBV9 to TRBJ2-1; D is undetermined. The CDR3 spans 16 residues. Germline V CDR1 and CDR2: SGDLS, YYNGEE. V was pared by 4 bases and J by 3 bases, with 17 bases between. CDR3 DNA: TGTGCCAGCAGCCCCACCGGTATGGACCACTACAATGAGCAGTTCTTC. This encodes CASSPTGMDHYNEQFF.

This clonotype was seen a handful of times. Here the CDR3 DNA reads TGTGCCAGCAGCTTATTAGCGGGGGTGGTCACAGATACGCAGTATTTT. Amino acids: CASSLLAGVVTDTQYF. This chain joins TRBV13 and TRBJ2-3; 9 bases line up with TRBD2. The CDR3 totals 16 residues. Germline assignment: CDR1 PRHDT and CDR2 FYEKMQ (reference sequence). After removal of 2 bases from V and 2 bases from J, the junction contained 5 bases not matched to a gene.

The gene calls are TRBV28 and TRBJ2-1; TRBD2 matches 11 bases. Trimming took 8 bases from V and 6 from J; bases not matched to a gene: 15. The CDR3 has 17 residues. CDR1 is MDHEN, CDR2 SYDVKM, per germline. DNA of the CDR3: TGTGCCAGCTTATCCATTCGAATAGCGGGAGGGGGCAATGAGCAGTTCTTC. This encodes CASLSIRIAGGGNEQFF.

The chain uses TRBV7-2 and TRBJ2-5; D unresolved. Trimming took 2 bases from V and 11 from J, leaving 21 bases between them. Germline CDR1 reads SGHTA; CDR2 reads FQGNSA. This CDR3 is built from 15 residues. As DNA, the CDR3 is TGTGCCAGCAGCTTATTGACCTATTACTACAATGAGCAGTACTTC. Encoded protein: CASSLLTYYYNEQYF.

This clonotype has a count of ten or more. The genes are TRBV12-3 or TRBV12-4 and TRBJ2-7, with TRBD2 identical over 7 bases. The CDR3 totals 13 residues. The trim removed 6 bases at V and 0 bases at J, leaving 2 bases unmatched. The CDR3 loop reads CASSPGGSYEQYF. The CDR3 DNA is TGTGCCAGCAGCCCGGGGGGCTCCTACGAGCAGTACTTC.

The V and J genes are TRBV6-5 and TRBJ1-2; D not resolved. Germline-derived CDR1 and CDR2 are MNHEY and SVGAGI. The CDR3 runs to 17 residues. V gave up 0 bases and J gave up 4 bases, with 18 bases separating them. Written as DNA, the CDR3 is TGTGCCAGCAGTTACTCGATCAGTTCAGTTAGTTCCTATGGCTACACCTTC. This encodes CASSYSISSVSSYGYTF.